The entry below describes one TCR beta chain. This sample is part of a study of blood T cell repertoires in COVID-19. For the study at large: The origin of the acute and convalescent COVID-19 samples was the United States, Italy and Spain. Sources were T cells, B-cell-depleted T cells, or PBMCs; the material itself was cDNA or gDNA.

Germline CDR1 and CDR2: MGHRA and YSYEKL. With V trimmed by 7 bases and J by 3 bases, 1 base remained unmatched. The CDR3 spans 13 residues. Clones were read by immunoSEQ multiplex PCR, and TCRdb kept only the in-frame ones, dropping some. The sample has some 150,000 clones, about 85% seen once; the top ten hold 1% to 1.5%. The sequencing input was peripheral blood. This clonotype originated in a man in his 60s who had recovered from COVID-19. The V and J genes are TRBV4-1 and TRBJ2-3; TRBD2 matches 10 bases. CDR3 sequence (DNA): TGCGCCAGCACTAGCGGGGGTACAGATACGCAGTATTTT. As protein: CASTSGGTDTQYF.